This T cell receptor (beta chain) was sequenced during a study of blood T cell repertoires in COVID-19. In the study overall: Sites across the United States, Italy and Spain contributed samples from acute and convalescent COVID-19. PBMCs, B-cell-depleted T cells, or T cells were the source of the cDNA or gDNA that made up the material.

The CDR3 loop spans 18 amino acids. In germline, CDR1 is MNHEY, CDR2 SVGEGT. Assay used: immunoSEQ multiplex PCR; TCRdb lists only in-frame clones, some missing. The sample shows 45,000 or so clones, about four fifths of them seen only once. The chain joins TRBV6-2 or TRBV6-3 to TRBJ1-3, with 14 bases that match TRBD2. The end of the DNA is better explained by TRBJ2-2, so the J call may be wrong. The sample taken for sequencing was peripheral blood. The sequence came from a woman in her seventies with acute or convalescent COVID-19. CDR3 nucleotide sequence: TGTGCCAGCAGCCTTCTAGGGACTAGCGGGAGTAACACCGGGGAGCTGTTTTTT. Encoded protein: CASSLLGTSGSNTGELFF.